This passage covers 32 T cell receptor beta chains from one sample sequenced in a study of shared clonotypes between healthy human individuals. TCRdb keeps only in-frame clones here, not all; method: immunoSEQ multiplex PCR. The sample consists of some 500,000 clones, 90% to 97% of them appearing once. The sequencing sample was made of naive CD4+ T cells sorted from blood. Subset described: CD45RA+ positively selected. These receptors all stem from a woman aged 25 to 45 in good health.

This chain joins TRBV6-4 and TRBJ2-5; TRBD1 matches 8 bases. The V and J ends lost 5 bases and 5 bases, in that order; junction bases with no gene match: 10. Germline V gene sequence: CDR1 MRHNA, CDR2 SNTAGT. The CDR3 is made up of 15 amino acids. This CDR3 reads CASSKGTGLQETQYF. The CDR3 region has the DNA TGTGCCAGCAGTAAGGGGACAGGCCTACAGGAGACCCAGTACTTC.

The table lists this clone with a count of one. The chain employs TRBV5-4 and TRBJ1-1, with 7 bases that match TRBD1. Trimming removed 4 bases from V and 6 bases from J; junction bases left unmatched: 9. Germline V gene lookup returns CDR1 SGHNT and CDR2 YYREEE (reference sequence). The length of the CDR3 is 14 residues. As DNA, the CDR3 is TGTGCCAGCAGCGAGCAGGGGGAATTTCCTGAAGCTTTCTTT. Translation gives CASSEQGEFPEAFF.

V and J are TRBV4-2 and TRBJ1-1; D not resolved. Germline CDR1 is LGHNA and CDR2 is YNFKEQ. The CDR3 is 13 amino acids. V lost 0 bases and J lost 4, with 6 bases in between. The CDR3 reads CASSQDGITEAFF. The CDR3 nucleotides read TGTGCCAGCAGCCAAGATGGGATCACTGAAGCTTTCTTT.

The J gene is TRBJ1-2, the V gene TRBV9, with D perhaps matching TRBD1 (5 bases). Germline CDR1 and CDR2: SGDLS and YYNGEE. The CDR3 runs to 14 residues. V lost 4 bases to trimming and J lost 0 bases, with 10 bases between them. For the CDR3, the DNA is TGTGCCAGCAGCCGGGGGGAGGCTAACTATGGCTACACCTTC. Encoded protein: CASSRGEANYGYTF.

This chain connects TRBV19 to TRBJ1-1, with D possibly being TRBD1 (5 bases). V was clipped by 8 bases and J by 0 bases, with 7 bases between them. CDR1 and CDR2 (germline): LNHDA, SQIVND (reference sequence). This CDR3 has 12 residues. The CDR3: CASGAVNTEAFF. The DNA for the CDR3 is TGTGCCAGTGGGGCAGTGAACACTGAAGCTTTCTTT.

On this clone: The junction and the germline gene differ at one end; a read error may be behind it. The CDR3 region is CAWTVGRAPLF. DNA of the CDR3: TGTGCCTGGACGGTCGGGAGGGCCCCTCTCTTC. V usage is TRBV30 and J usage is TRBJ2-1, with 8 bases aligning to TRBD2. Germline V gene sequence: CDR1 GTSNPN, CDR2 SVGIG (reference sequence). The CDR3 is 11 residues long.

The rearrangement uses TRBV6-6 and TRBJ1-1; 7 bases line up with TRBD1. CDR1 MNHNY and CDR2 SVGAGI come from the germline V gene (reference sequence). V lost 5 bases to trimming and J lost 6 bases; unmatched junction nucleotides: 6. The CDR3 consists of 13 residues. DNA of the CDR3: TGTGCCAGCAGTAGACAGGGAAGTCCTGAAGCTTTCTTT. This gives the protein CASSRQGSPEAFF.

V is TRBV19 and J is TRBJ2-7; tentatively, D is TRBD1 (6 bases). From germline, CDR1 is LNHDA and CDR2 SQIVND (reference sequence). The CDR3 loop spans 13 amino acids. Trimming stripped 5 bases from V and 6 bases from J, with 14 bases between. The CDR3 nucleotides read TGTGCCAGTAGTGTCACAGACAGGTCCGAGCAGTACTTC. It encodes CASSVTDRSEQYF.

The DNA for the CDR3 is TGTGCCAGCAGCTCCTTGGGCGAAAAACTGTTTTTT. It is translated as CASSSLGEKLFF. The chain uses TRBV11-2 and TRBJ1-4; D uncertain. CDR1 and CDR2 (germline): SGHAT, FQNNGV. Trimming removed 4 bases at V and 8 bases at J, with 8 bases between. CDR3 length: 12 amino acids.

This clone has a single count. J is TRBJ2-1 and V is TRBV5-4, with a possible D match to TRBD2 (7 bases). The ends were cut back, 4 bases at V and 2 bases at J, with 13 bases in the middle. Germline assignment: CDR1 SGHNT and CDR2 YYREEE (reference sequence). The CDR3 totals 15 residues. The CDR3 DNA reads TGTGCCAGCAGCCCCGGGGAGGGGGCCTACAATGAGCAGTTCTTC. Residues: CASSPGEGAYNEQFF.

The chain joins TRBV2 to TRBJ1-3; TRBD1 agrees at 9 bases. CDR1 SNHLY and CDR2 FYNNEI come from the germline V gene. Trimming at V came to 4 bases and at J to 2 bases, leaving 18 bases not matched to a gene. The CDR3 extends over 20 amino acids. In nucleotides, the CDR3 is TGTGCCAGCAGTGGGCGAAGCGGGACAGGGCCCCTTACGACTGGAAACACCATATATTTT. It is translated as CASSGRSGTGPLTTGNTIYF.

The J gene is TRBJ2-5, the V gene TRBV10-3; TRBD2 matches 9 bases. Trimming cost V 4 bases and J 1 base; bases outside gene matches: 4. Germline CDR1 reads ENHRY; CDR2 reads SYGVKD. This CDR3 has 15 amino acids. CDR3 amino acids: CAISVGSGGQETQYF. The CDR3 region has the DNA TGTGCCATCAGTGTCGGTAGCGGGGGCCAAGAGACCCAGTACTTC.

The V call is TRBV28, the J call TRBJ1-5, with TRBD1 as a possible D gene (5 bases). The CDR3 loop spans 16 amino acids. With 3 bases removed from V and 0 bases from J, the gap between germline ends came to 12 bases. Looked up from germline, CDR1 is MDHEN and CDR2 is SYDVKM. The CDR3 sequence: CASSLPRVVSNQPQHF. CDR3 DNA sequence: TGTGCCAGCAGTTTGCCCAGGGTAGTTAGCAATCAGCCCCAGCATTTT.

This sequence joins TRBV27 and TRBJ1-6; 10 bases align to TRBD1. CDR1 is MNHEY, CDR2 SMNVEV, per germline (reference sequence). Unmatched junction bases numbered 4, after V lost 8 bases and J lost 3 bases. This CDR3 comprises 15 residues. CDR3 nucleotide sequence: TGTGCCAGCCGCTGGACAGGGGGCTATAATTCACCCCTCCACTTT. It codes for CASRWTGGYNSPLHF.

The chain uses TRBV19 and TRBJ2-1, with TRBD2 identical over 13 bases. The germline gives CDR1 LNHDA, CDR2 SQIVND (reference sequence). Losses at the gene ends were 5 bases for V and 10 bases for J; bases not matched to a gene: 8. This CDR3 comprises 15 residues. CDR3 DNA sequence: TGTGCCAGTAGTGTTGGGGGGACTAGCGGGACCGAGCAGTTCTTC. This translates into CASSVGGTSGTEQFF.

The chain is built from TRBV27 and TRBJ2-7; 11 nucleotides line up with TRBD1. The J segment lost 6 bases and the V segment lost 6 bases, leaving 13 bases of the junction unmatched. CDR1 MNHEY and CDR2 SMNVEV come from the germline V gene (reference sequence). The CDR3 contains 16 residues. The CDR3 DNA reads TGTGCCAGCAGAAAGGGGAGGGACAGGGGGGTCGGCGAGCAGTACTTC. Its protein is CASRKGRDRGVGEQYF.

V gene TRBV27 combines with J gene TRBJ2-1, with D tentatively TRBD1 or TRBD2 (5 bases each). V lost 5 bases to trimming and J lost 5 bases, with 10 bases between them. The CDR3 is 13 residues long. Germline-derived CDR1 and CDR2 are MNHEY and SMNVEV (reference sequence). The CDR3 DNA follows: TGTGCCAGCAGTCCCGGGACCAACAATGAGCAGTTCTTC. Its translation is CASSPGTNNEQFF.

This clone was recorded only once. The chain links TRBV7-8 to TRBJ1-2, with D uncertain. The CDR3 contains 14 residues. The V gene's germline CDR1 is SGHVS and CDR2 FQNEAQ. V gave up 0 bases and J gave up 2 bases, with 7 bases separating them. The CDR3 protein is CASSLALENYGYTF. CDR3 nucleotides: TGTGCCAGCAGCTTAGCGTTAGAAAACTATGGCTACACCTTC.

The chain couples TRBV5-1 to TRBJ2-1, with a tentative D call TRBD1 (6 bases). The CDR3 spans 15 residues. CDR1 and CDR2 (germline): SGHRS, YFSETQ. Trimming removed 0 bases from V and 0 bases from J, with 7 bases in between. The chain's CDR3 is CASSLAGDSYNEQFF. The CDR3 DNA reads TGCGCCAGCAGCTTGGCAGGGGACTCCTACAATGAGCAGTTCTTC.

For the CDR3, the DNA is TGTGCCAGCAGCCCCCGGACCCTAGCGAGGCAGTACTTC. Amino acids: CASSPRTLARQYF. This chain joins TRBV7-9 and TRBJ2-7; maybe TRBD2 (6 bases). Trimming cost V 5 bases and J 9 bases, with 17 bases left between them. Germline values: CDR1 SEHNR, CDR2 FQNEAQ (reference sequence). The CDR3 has 13 residues. The entire variable domain, with the rest obtained from reference TRBV7-9 and TRBJ2-7, is as follows: DTGVSQNPRHKITKRGQNVTFRCDPISEHNRLYWYRQTLGQGPEFLTYFQNEAQLEKSRLLSDRFSAERPKGSFSTLEIQRTEQGDSAMYLCASSPRTLARQYFGPGTRLTVT.

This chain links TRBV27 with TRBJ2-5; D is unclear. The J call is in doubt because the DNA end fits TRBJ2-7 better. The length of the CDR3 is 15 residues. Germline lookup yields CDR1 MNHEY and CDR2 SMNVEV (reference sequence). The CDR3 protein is CASSSRYARSYEQYF. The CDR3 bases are TGTGCCAGCAGTTCGAGGTACGCCCGCTCCTACGAGCAGTACTTC.

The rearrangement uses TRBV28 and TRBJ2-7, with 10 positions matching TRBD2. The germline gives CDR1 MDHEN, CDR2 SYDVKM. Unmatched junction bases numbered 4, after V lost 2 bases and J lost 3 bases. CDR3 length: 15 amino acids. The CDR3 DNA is TGTGCCAGCAGTTTAGGGTCTAGCGGGAGCTACGAGCAGTACTTC. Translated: CASSLGSSGSYEQYF.

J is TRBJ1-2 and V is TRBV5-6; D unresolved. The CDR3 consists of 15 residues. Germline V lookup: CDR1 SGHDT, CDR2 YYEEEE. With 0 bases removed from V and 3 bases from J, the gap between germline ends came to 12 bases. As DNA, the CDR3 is TGTGCCAGCAGCTTGGGGGCTGAGGAGGACTATGGCTACACCTTC. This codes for CASSLGAEEDYGYTF.

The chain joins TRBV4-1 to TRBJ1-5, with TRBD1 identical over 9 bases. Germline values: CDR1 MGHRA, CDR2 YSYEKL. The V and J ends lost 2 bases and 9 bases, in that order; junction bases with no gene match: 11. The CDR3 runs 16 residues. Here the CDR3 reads CASSQTGTGTSRPQHF. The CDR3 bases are TGCGCCAGCAGCCAAACCGGGACAGGGACTTCACGGCCCCAGCATTTT.

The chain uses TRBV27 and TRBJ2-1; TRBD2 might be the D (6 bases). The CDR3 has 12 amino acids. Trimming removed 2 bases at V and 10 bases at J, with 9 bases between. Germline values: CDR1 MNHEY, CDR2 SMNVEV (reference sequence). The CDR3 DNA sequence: TGTGCCAGCAGTTTAACTGGACTAGAGCAGTTCTTC. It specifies CASSLTGLEQFF.

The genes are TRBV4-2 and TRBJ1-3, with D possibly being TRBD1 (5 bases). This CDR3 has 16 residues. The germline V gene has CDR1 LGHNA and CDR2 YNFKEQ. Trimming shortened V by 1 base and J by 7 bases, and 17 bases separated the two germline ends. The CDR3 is CASSQVRGAKGNTIYF. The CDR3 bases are TGTGCCAGCAGCCAAGTTCGGGGAGCGAAGGGGAACACCATATATTTT.

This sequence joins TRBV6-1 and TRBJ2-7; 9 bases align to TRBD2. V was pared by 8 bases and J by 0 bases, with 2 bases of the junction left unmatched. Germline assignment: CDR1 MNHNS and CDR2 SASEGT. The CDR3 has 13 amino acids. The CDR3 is CASYSGSSYEQYF. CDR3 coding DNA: TGTGCCAGCTATAGCGGGAGCTCCTACGAGCAGTACTTC.

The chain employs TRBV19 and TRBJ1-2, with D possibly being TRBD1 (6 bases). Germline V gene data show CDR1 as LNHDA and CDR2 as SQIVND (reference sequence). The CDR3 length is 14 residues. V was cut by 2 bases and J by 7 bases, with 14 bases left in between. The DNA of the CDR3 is TGTGCCAGTAGTATATGGCCCAGGGGAGGTGGCTACACCTTC. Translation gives CASSIWPRGGGYTF.

The CDR3 DNA sequence: TGTGCCAGCAGTCTATACAGAGGGGGCTACTATGGCTACACCTTC. Protein: CASSLYRGGYYGYTF. The chain is built from TRBV27 and TRBJ1-2; 7 positions match TRBD1. V lost 5 bases to trimming and J lost 3 bases; unmatched junction nucleotides: 9. The CDR3 has 15 residues. Germline loops: CDR1 MNHEY, CDR2 SMNVEV (reference sequence).

CDR3 bases: TGTGCCAGCGGGACAGGGGCGTACGAGCAGTACTTC. This gives the protein CASGTGAYEQYF. The rearrangement links TRBV2 to TRBJ2-7; 10 bases are shared with TRBD1. After removal of 8 bases from V and 4 bases from J, the junction contained 2 bases not matched to a gene. The CDR3 runs to 12 residues. Germline V gene sequence: CDR1 SNHLY, CDR2 FYNNEI.

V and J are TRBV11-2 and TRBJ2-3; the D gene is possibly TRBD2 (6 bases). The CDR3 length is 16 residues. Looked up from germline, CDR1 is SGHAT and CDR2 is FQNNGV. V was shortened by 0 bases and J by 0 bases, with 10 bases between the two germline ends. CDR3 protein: CASSLEGGLSTDTQYF. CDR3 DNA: TGTGCCAGCAGCTTAGAGGGAGGTCTTAGCACAGATACGCAGTATTTT.

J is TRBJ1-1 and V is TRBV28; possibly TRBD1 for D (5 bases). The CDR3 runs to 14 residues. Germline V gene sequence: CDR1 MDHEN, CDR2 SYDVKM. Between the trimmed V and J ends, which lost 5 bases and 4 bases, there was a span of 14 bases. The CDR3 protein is CASSISTETTEAFF. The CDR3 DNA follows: TGTGCCAGCAGTATTTCGACAGAGACCACTGAAGCTTTCTTT.